This T cell receptor (beta chain) appears in the sequencing data of a study of T cells after yellow fever vaccination. This CDR3 comprises 13 residues. J was trimmed by 7 bases and V by 6 bases; bases with no gene match: 9. Germline V CDR1 and CDR2: DFQATT, SNEGSKA (reference sequence). This clonotype has only a few counts. TCRdb redid the calling of the 5' RACE reads with MiXCR, one entry per CDR3 protein. The sample contains some 120,000 distinct CDR3 sequences, around 15% of which appear only once. The starting material was CD8+ T cells sorted from PBMCs, obtained 5 days after the yellow fever booster vaccination. The sequence derives from a man aged 18 to 29 who received the YFV17D yellow fever vaccine. The chain joins TRBV20-1 to TRBJ1-1; 9 nucleotides agree with TRBD1. CDR3 DNA sequence: TGCAGTGCCACTGGGGACAGGGTATTTGAAGCTTTCTTT. Translation: CSATGDRVFEAFF.